The 6 T cell receptor beta chains in this list originate from one sample, sequenced in a study of CD8+ T cells in alopecia areata. The sequencing template was cDNA reverse transcribed from extracted RNA. Profiled with immunoSEQ multiplex PCR; TCRdb holds only in-frame clones, not every one. Here the sample spans about 140,000 clones, around 83% being singletons. The treatment denotes: oral pan-JAK inhibitor, 5-10 mg twice daily. This material consisted of CD8+ T cells sorted from blood, taken at week 4, from a patient treated with tofacitinib. The receptors come from a human donor with alopecia areata.

V and J are TRBV5-1 and TRBJ2-7, with 10 positions matching TRBD1. Germline values: CDR1 SGHRS, CDR2 YFSETQ. The CDR3 covers 15 residues. V trimming: 4 bases; J trimming: 6 bases; junction bases outside the gene matches: 10. This CDR3 reads CASSTGTGDLGEQYF. As DNA, the CDR3 is TGCGCCAGCAGCACCGGGACAGGGGATCTTGGCGAGCAGTACTTC.

The CDR3 reads CASSVGGSNQPQHF. The DNA for the CDR3 is TGTGCCAGCAGCGTCGGCGGAAGCAATCAGCCCCAGCATTTT. This chain uses TRBV9 with TRBJ1-5; D ambiguous. The V gene's germline CDR1 is SGDLS and CDR2 YYNGEE. The CDR3 is made up of 14 amino acids. The V and J ends lost 2 bases and 1 base respectively, with 7 bases between them. Combining the CDR3 with reference TRBV9 and TRBJ1-5 gives the whole variable domain DSGVTQTPKHLITATGQRVTLRCSPRSGDLSVYWYQQSLDQGLQFLIQYYNGEERAKGNILERFSAQQFPDLHSELNLSSLELGDSALYFCASSVGGSNQPQHFGDGTRLSIL.

The chain couples TRBV2 to TRBJ2-1; 14 bases align to TRBD2. CDR3 length: 18 residues. Germline V gene data show CDR1 as SNHLY and CDR2 as FYNNEI. V lost 7 bases and J lost 1; bases outside the gene matches: 9. The CDR3 bases are TGTGCCAGCAACCAGGGACTAGCGGGGGAGAGGTCCTACAATGAGCAGTTCTTC. Its protein is CASNQGLAGERSYNEQFF. Filled out from reference TRBV2 and TRBJ2-1, the complete variable domain reads EPEVTQTPSHQVTQMGQEVILRCVPISNHLYFYWYRQILGQKVEFLVSFYNNEISEKSEIFDDQFSVERPDGSNFTLKIRSTKLEDSAMYFCASNQGLAGERSYNEQFFGPGTRLTVL.

As DNA, the CDR3 is TGCGCCAGCAGCTTGATAGCGGGGAACTACAATGAGCAGTTCTTC. Translating it yields CASSLIAGNYNEQFF. The chain carries TRBV5-1 and TRBJ2-1, with TRBD2 matching 8 bases. With 1 base clipped from V and 3 bases from J, the junction kept 3 bases outside the gene matches. Germline V gene data show CDR1 as SGHRS and CDR2 as YFSETQ. CDR3 length equals 15 residues.

The CDR3 spells CASSGGPSVTQYF. CDR3 nucleotides: TGTGCCAGCAGCGGGGGACCGTCCGTGACCCAGTACTTC. The chain is built from TRBV9 and TRBJ2-5; TRBD1 or TRBD2 may be the D gene (5 bases each). V dropped 3 bases and J dropped 7 bases, with 13 bases sitting between them. CDR3 length equals 13 residues. In germline, CDR1 is SGDLS, CDR2 YYNGEE.

The sample holds one count of this clone. The chain couples TRBV2 to TRBJ2-7, with 7 bases aligning to TRBD2. Germline-derived CDR1 and CDR2 are SNHLY and FYNNEI. This CDR3 is built from 12 residues. V lost 10 bases, J lost 1 base, and 4 bases stayed unmatched. The CDR3 DNA is TGTGCCACCCGGGACTATTCCTACGAGCAGTACTTC. It encodes CATRDYSYEQYF.